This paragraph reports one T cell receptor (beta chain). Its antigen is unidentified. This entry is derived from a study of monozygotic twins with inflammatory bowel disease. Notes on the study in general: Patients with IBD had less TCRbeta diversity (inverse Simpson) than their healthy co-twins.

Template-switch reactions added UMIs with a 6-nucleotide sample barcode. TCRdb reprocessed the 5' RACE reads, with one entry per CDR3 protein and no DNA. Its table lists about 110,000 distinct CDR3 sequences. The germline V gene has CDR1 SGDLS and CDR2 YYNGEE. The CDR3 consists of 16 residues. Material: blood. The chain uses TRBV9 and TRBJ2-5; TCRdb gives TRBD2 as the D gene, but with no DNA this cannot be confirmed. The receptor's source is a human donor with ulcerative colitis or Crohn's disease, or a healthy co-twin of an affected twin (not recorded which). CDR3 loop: CASSVSGSGEQETQYF.